Shown below are 29 T cell receptor beta chains from a single sample sequenced in a study of naive and memory T cell subsets. Two oligonucleotides, mixed equimolar, formed the beta constant-region primer covering TRBC1 and TRBC2. The ligated cDNA underwent four PCR rounds using SP2 and nested alpha and beta constant-region primers. Each CDR3 protein gets one entry after TCRdb re-called the UMI-ligation and nested PCR reads with MiXCR. The profile covers some 82,000 distinct CDR3 sequences, with 9% appearing a single time and over 1% taken by the ten largest. The sequencing input was naive CD8+ T cells from blood. These receptors all stem from a human donor in good health.

This clonotype was seen many times. CDR3 sequence reads: CSVDRGTEAFF. Here the CDR3 DNA reads TGCAGCGTCGACAGGGGGACTGAAGCTTTCTTT. This chain connects TRBV29-1 to TRBJ1-1, with TRBD1 matching over 9 bases. The CDR3 is 11 residues long. Looked up from germline, CDR1 is SQVTM and CDR2 is ANQGSEA. The V gene end was trimmed by 6 bases and the J gene end by 5 bases; junction bases not matched to a gene: 1.

This clonotype was picked up a small number of times. CDR3 bases: TGTGCCAGCAGTTGGGGAGGGATCTACGAGCAGTACTTC. Translated, it gives CASSWGGIYEQYF. The genes are TRBV6-2 or TRBV6-3 and TRBJ2-7; 7 bases are a match to TRBD2. The germline V gene encodes CDR1 MNHEY and CDR2 SVGEGT. The CDR3 is 13 amino acids. J gave up 3 bases and V 4 bases, and 3 bases lay outside the gene matches.

The rearrangement links TRBV30 to TRBJ2-1, with TRBD2 identical over 8 bases. This CDR3 has 15 residues. Trimming took 3 bases from V and 2 from J; bases not matched to a gene: 6. From germline, CDR1 is GTSNPN and CDR2 SVGIG (reference sequence). In DNA form, the CDR3 reads TGTGCCTGGAGCGGGGGGGGGGACCCCTACAATGAGCAGTTCTTC. Amino acid sequence: CAWSGGGDPYNEQFF.

This clonotype was detected only a few times. The chain is built from TRBV6-2 or TRBV6-3 and TRBJ2-5; 7 nucleotides align to TRBD1. The CDR3 totals 15 residues. Germline trimming cut 6 bases from V and 2 bases from J; bases unmatched to any gene: 9. Looked up from germline, CDR1 is MNHEY and CDR2 is SVGEGT. The CDR3 DNA follows: TGTGCCAGCAGCCGAGTGCTGGGACAGCAAGAGACCCAGTACTTC. Translated: CASSRVLGQQETQYF.

This clonotype occurred a few times. This chain links TRBV4-1 with TRBJ2-7; D not certain. Trimming took 4 bases from V and 0 from J, leaving 13 bases between them. In germline, CDR1 is MGHRA, CDR2 YSYEKL. CDR3 length equals 15 residues. CDR3 region: CASSPSTVSSYEQYF. CDR3 DNA: TGCGCCAGCAGCCCGTCGACGGTGAGCTCCTACGAGCAGTACTTC.

The genes are TRBV6-6 and TRBJ1-4; tentatively, D is TRBD1 (6 bases). The CDR3 has 19 amino acids. The germline V and J ends were trimmed by 1 base and 2 bases, with 20 bases remaining between them. The germline CDR1 and CDR2 sequences are MNHNY and SVGAGI (reference sequence). This CDR3 is CASSYYGPSGANTNEKLFF. CDR3 DNA: TGTGCCAGCAGTTACTACGGTCCTTCGGGGGCCAATACTAATGAAAAACTGTTTTTT.

J is TRBJ2-6 and V is TRBV4-2, with D unresolved. Trimming removed 4 bases at V and 0 bases at J, with 7 bases between. Germline V lookup: CDR1 LGHNA, CDR2 YNFKEQ. The CDR3 has 15 amino acids. CDR3 coding DNA: TGTGCCAGCAGCCCAGAGGTCTCTGGGGCCAACGTCCTGACTTTC. It specifies CASSPEVSGANVLTF.

This clonotype was counted a few times. This chain links TRBV10-3 with TRBJ2-5; D unresolved. The germline CDR1 and CDR2 sequences are ENHRY and SYGVKD. This CDR3 has 16 residues. Trimming cost V 7 bases and J 5 bases, with 23 bases left between them. CDR3 sequence: CAITPSLDLKEETQYF. The CDR3, as DNA: TGTGCCATCACGCCATCGTTGGACCTAAAGGAGGAGACCCAGTACTTC.

This clonotype was recorded many times. The chain carries TRBV18 and TRBJ1-1, with D maybe TRBD1 (5 bases). The CDR3 length is 17 residues. V was clipped by 1 base and J by 3 bases, with 18 bases between them. Germline V lookup: CDR1 KGHSH, CDR2 LQKENI. The CDR3 nucleotides are TGTGCCAGCTCACCACAATCGGACTCAAGAGGGGACACTGAAGCTTTCTTT. Translating it yields CASSPQSDSRGDTEAFF. The full variable domain, its missing parts supplied by reference TRBV18 and TRBJ1-1, is NAGVMQNPRHLVRRRGQEARLRCSPMKGHSHVYWYRQLPEEGLKFMVYLQKENIIDESGMPKERFSAEFPKEGPSILRIQQVVRGDSAAYFCASSPQSDSRGDTEAFFGQGTRLTVV.

This chain joins TRBV20-1 and TRBJ2-1; TRBD2 matches at 7 bases. J was trimmed by 10 bases and V by 2 bases; bases with no gene match: 2. Germline CDR1 is DFQATT and CDR2 is SNEGSKA (reference sequence). The CDR3 length is 11 residues. CDR3 DNA: TGCAGTGCTAGAACCGGGAGGGAGCAGTTCTTC. Translation gives CSARTGREQFF.

The genes are TRBV5-6 and TRBJ2-7; D is perhaps TRBD2 (6 bases). From germline, CDR1 is SGHDT and CDR2 YYEEEE. V lost 2 bases, J lost 0 bases, and 9 bases lay in between. The CDR3 runs to 14 residues. The CDR3 nucleotides read TGTGCCAGCAGCTTCCCCGGGAGCTCCTACGAGCAGTACTTC. Its protein product is CASSFPGSSYEQYF.

This clonotype occurred many times. V gene TRBV6-6 combines with J gene TRBJ1-1; D gene unclear. The CDR3 extends over 11 amino acids. CDR1 is MNHNY, CDR2 SVGAGI, per germline (reference sequence). Trimming cost V 7 bases and J 8 bases, with 11 bases left between them. CDR3 sequence reads: CASIIHGEAFF. CDR3 bases: TGTGCCAGCATAATTCACGGGGAAGCTTTCTTT.

In its sample, this clonotype was seen many times. V usage is TRBV5-6 and J usage is TRBJ1-5; D not certain. The CDR3 contains 14 residues. From germline, CDR1 is SGHDT and CDR2 YYEEEE. V shed 0 bases and J shed 5 bases, with 9 bases lying between them. CDR3 DNA sequence: TGTGCCAGCAGCTTGGCGGGATCTTATCAGCCCCAGCATTTT. Translated: CASSLAGSYQPQHF. Using reference TRBV5-6 and TRBJ1-5 for the parts outside the CDR3, the full variable domain is DAGVTQSPTHLIKTRGQQVTLRCSPKSGHDTVSWYQQALGQGPQFIFQYYEEEERQRGNFPDRFSGHQFPNYSSELNVNALLLGDSALYLCASSLAGSYQPQHFGDGTRLSIL.

This clonotype was recorded at least ten times. The rearrangement links TRBV11-2 to TRBJ2-7, with D tentatively TRBD1 (6 bases). Between the trimmed V and J ends, which lost 0 bases and 5 bases, there was a span of 8 bases. The CDR3 contains 13 residues. Germline values: CDR1 SGHAT, CDR2 FQNNGV. The CDR3 spells CASSLEAGDEQYF. DNA of the CDR3: TGTGCCAGCAGCTTAGAAGCAGGGGACGAGCAGTACTTC.

This clonotype was picked up many times. V usage is TRBV28 and J usage is TRBJ1-2; no clear D. The V end lost 7 bases, the J end lost 2 bases, and 17 bases lay between the germline ends. The length of the CDR3 is 15 residues. The germline V gene has CDR1 MDHEN and CDR2 SYDVKM. This chain's CDR3 is CASTYVRTSNYGYTF. In DNA form, the CDR3 reads TGTGCCAGCACCTACGTGCGAACTTCAAACTATGGCTACACCTTC.

This clonotype was recorded many times. The chain combines TRBV20-1 with TRBJ2-1; 9 bases agree with TRBD2. This CDR3 region has 13 residues. Germline-derived CDR1 and CDR2 are DFQATT and SNEGSKA (reference sequence). After removal of 7 bases from V and 6 bases from J, the junction contained 7 bases not matched to a gene. The CDR3 sequence is CSGRAGGLNEQFF. As DNA, the CDR3 is TGCAGTGGCCGGGCGGGAGGGCTCAATGAGCAGTTCTTC.

The chain couples TRBV7-9 to TRBJ2-7; D not resolved. The CDR3 totals 13 residues. Germline lookup yields CDR1 SEHNR and CDR2 FQNEAQ (reference sequence). V gave up 7 bases and J gave up 7 bases, with 17 bases separating them. The CDR3: CASTEDGGWEQYF. Here the CDR3 DNA reads TGTGCCAGCACCGAGGACGGCGGATGGGAGCAGTACTTC. The whole variable domain, remainder taken from reference TRBV7-9 and TRBJ2-7, is DTGVSQNPRHKITKRGQNVTFRCDPISEHNRLYWYRQTLGQGPEFLTYFQNEAQLEKSRLLSDRFSAERPKGSFSTLEIQRTEQGDSAMYLCASTEDGGWEQYFGPGTRLTVT.

This clonotype came up many times. V is TRBV5-1 and J is TRBJ2-1, with D possibly TRBD1 on 5 matching bases. Germline loops: CDR1 SGHRS, CDR2 YFSETQ. With 3 bases removed from V and 4 bases from J, the gap between germline ends came to 17 bases. The CDR3 has 16 amino acids. In DNA, the CDR3 is TGCGCCAGCAGCTCCCTTACTGGACAAGTTTACAATGAGCAGTTCTTC. The encoded protein is CASSSLTGQVYNEQFF.

Within the sample, this clonotype is medium-sized. This chain uses TRBV12-3 or TRBV12-4 with TRBJ2-3; D is uncertain. Trimming left V 6 bases short and J 0 bases short, with 4 bases between. CDR3 length: 12 amino acids. CDR3 loop: CASSPSTDTQYF. CDR3 sequence (DNA): TGTGCCAGCAGCCCTAGCACAGATACGCAGTATTTT.

In its sample, this clonotype was seen a few times. The chain uses TRBV6-1 and TRBJ2-7, with D tentatively TRBD1 (6 bases). The germline gives CDR1 MNHNS, CDR2 SASEGT. The ends were cut back, 9 bases at V and 4 bases at J, with 19 bases in the middle. CDR3 length: 14 residues. The CDR3 region is CARREGVNWYEQYF. Written as DNA, the CDR3 is TGTGCCAGACGCGAGGGGGTAAACTGGTACGAGCAGTACTTC.

As to this clonotype: An end of the junction does not agree with germline; a read error may underlie this. The genes are TRBV5-6 and TRBJ2-3; D remains ambiguous. The CDR3 contains 12 residues. Germline CDR1 is SGHDT and CDR2 is YYEEEE. The CDR3 nucleotides are TGTGCCAGCAGCTTGGAGCTAGAGACCGCGGACTTT. It specifies CASSLELETADF.

The rearrangement joins TRBV27 to TRBJ2-7, with TRBD2 identical over 9 bases. The germline CDR1 and CDR2 sequences are MNHEY and SMNVEV (reference sequence). This CDR3 contains 15 residues. Trimming at V came to 6 bases and at J to 4 bases, leaving 10 bases not matched to a gene. CDR3 loop: CASRPAGGPIYEQYF. DNA of the CDR3: TGTGCCAGCAGACCAGCGGGAGGTCCCATTTACGAGCAGTACTTC.

This clonotype turned up a few times. The V gene is TRBV28, the J gene TRBJ2-1; the D gene is possibly TRBD2 (6 bases). CDR3 length: 14 residues. V lost 4 bases and J lost 0, with 7 bases in between. Per germline, CDR1 MDHEN and CDR2 SYDVKM. The CDR3 spells CASSYGSSYNEQFF. The DNA of the CDR3 is TGTGCCAGCAGTTACGGGAGCTCCTACAATGAGCAGTTCTTC.

The rearrangement joins TRBV2 to TRBJ2-3; D gene uncertain. Germline V gives CDR1 SNHLY, CDR2 FYNNEI. CDR3 size: 13 residues. The V end lost 7 bases, the J end lost 6 bases, and 14 bases lay between the germline ends. The CDR3 region has the DNA TGTGCCAGCACCCCGGACGCCCGGGATACGCAGTATTTT. It codes for CASTPDARDTQYF.

Comment on this clonotype: It may be a read error: a sequence one base away is much more abundant. This chain uses TRBV6-1 with TRBJ2-3; TRBD2 agrees at 7 bases. The CDR3 consists of 16 residues. Germline V lookup: CDR1 MNHNS, CDR2 SASEGT. J lost 7 bases, V lost 2 bases, and 12 bases had no gene match. CDR3 region: CASSELGLAVTHTQYF. DNA for the CDR3: TGTGCCAGCAGTGAACTTGGTCTAGCGGTTACACATACGCAGTATTTT.

In its sample, this clonotype was seen many times. J is TRBJ1-1 and V is TRBV25-1, with D maybe TRBD1 (6 bases). The germline V and J ends were trimmed by 0 bases and 3 bases, with 14 bases remaining between them. CDR3 length: 16 amino acids. CDR1 is MGHDK, CDR2 SYGVNS, per germline. The CDR3 coding sequence is TGTGCCAGCAGTGAATATACGGGGGGCTGGGACACTGAAGCTTTCTTT. Protein: CASSEYTGGWDTEAFF.

This clonotype was detected only a few times. The rearrangement links TRBV7-8 to TRBJ2-2; no clear D gene. V lost 1 base and J 2 bases, leaving 5 bases between the germline ends. Germline values: CDR1 SGHVS, CDR2 FQNEAQ. This CDR3 has 14 amino acids. The CDR3 loop is CASSLGSNTGELFF. Here the CDR3 DNA reads TGTGCCAGCAGCTTAGGATCAAACACCGGGGAGCTGTTTTTT.

In this sample, this clonotype turned up a few times. The chain couples TRBV5-6 to TRBJ2-1; 7 bases map to TRBD1. The germline gives CDR1 SGHDT, CDR2 YYEEEE. This CDR3 has 12 residues. J was trimmed by 8 bases and V by 4 bases; bases with no gene match: 3. The CDR3: CASSQGGYEQFF. CDR3 DNA sequence: TGTGCCAGCAGCCAAGGGGGCTATGAGCAGTTCTTC.

This chain joins TRBV12-3 or TRBV12-4 and TRBJ2-1, with D possibly matching TRBD2 (6 bases). V was clipped by 8 bases and J by 5 bases, with 19 bases between them. The CDR3 runs to 15 residues. CDR3 in DNA: TGTGCCAGCCACTCCCTGGAGGGCCCAGACAATGAGCAGTTCTTC. Translation: CASHSLEGPDNEQFF.